The source of this T cell receptor (beta chain) is a study of OX40 agonist ivuxolimab in advanced cancers. On the study more broadly: Patients were about 83% male with ages roughly 23 to 90, mean 60.

Germline CDR1 is MNHEY and CDR2 is SVGAGI. The CDR3 is 12 amino acids. V lost 8 bases and J 5 bases, leaving 9 bases between the germline ends. Some clones are missing from TCRdb's copy, which holds only in-frame ones; the method was immunoSEQ multiplex PCR. The data contain roughly 68,000 clones, around 90% of them singletons. Concerning this clone itself: Different DNA sequences within this sample yield the same CDR3.

The sample was CD4+ or CD8+ T cells sorted from blood, taken in a trial of the OX40 agonist ivuxolimab. The chain joins TRBV6-5 to TRBJ2-2; D is undetermined. The sequence was collected from an adult with an advanced solid tumor such as melanoma, head and neck, liver or kidney cancer. The CDR3 DNA reads as TGTGCCAGCTCCCTCATAACCGGGGAGCTGTTTTTT. It encodes CASSLITGELFF.